Shown below are 13 T cell receptor beta chains from a single sample sequenced in a study of T cells after yellow fever vaccination. TCRdb analysed the 5' RACE reads with MiXCR anew, one entry per CDR3 protein. The table has hundreds of thousands of distinct CDR3 sequences, about 6.2% seen once; the top ten hold 15%. The sequences come from PBMCs, collected 5 days after the yellow fever booster vaccination. The receptors were gathered from a man aged 25 to 40 who received the YFV17D yellow fever vaccine.

J is TRBJ1-5 and V is TRBV20-1; 11 positions agree with TRBD1. The CDR3 has 17 residues. Germline CDR1 is DFQATT and CDR2 is SNEGSKA (reference sequence). With 3 bases clipped from V and 1 base from J, the junction kept 8 bases outside the gene matches. CDR3 protein: CSASRPGQGGSNQPQHF. Written as DNA, the CDR3 is TGCAGTGCTAGCCGACCGGGACAGGGGGGCAGCAATCAGCCCCAGCATTTT.

This clonotype was seen a few times. The V call is TRBV20-1, the J call TRBJ2-1, with D possibly TRBD1 on 5 matching bases. The V gene's germline CDR1 is DFQATT and CDR2 SNEGSKA (reference sequence). V gave up 6 bases and J gave up 1 base, with 13 bases separating them. The CDR3 is made up of 14 amino acids. In nucleotides, the CDR3 is TGCAGTGCATTAGGGGAAGGGTCCTACAATGAGCAGTTCTTC. Translation gives CSALGEGSYNEQFF.

This clonotype was seen at least ten times. The chain employs TRBV5-1 and TRBJ2-7; no firm D call. V dropped 4 bases and J dropped 5 bases, with 13 bases sitting between them. Per germline, CDR1 SGHRS and CDR2 YFSETQ. CDR3 length: 13 residues. CDR3 DNA sequence: TGCGCCAGCAGCCCTCGATCAGCAAACGAGCAGTACTTC. Translation: CASSPRSANEQYF.

This clonotype was seen at least ten times. The V gene is TRBV12-3 or TRBV12-4, the J gene TRBJ2-1; 9 positions agree with TRBD2. The CDR3 runs to 15 residues. V gave up 3 bases and J gave up 5 bases; unmatched junction bases: 5. The CDR3 sequence is CASSLVSGRDNEQFF. CDR3 nucleotides: TGTGCCAGCAGTTTGGTTAGCGGGAGAGACAATGAGCAGTTCTTC.

The chain carries TRBV7-6 and TRBJ2-3, with 9 bases lining up with TRBD2. CDR1 is SGHVS, CDR2 FNYEAQ, per germline. This CDR3 is built from 15 residues. V shed 5 bases, J shed 2 bases, and the junction held 5 bases outside the gene matches. The CDR3 nucleotides are TGTGCCAGCAGCCCGACTAGCGGACCCACAGATACGCAGTATTTT. This translates into CASSPTSGPTDTQYF.

This clonotype was detected a few times. The V and J genes are TRBV5-1 and TRBJ2-5; D gene ambiguous. The germline gives CDR1 SGHRS, CDR2 YFSETQ. The CDR3 is made up of 14 amino acids. V gave up 5 bases and J gave up 5 bases, with 16 bases separating them. CDR3 in amino acids: CASSVGPMVETQYF. For the CDR3, the DNA is TGCGCCAGCAGTGTTGGCCCCATGGTGGAGACCCAGTACTTC.

The rearrangement links TRBV7-2 to TRBJ2-2; 8 bases fit TRBD2. V lost 3 bases and J lost 6; bases outside the gene matches: 6. This CDR3 comprises 15 residues. Germline-derived CDR1 and CDR2 are SGHTA and FQGNSA. CDR3: CASSFGSGTPGELFF. CDR3 in DNA: TGTGCCAGCAGCTTTGGTAGCGGGACTCCCGGGGAGCTGTTTTTT.

This clonotype has ten or more counts. The chain uses TRBV6-1 and TRBJ1-2; D not certain. The length of the CDR3 is 16 residues. The V and J ends lost 3 bases and 6 bases respectively, with 20 bases between them. Germline lookup yields CDR1 MNHNS and CDR2 SASEGT. The CDR3 DNA reads as TGTGCCAGCAGTGAGTCACCGGGTCTCCGCGGGGATGGCTACACCTTC. Residues: CASSESPGLRGDGYTF.

This sequence joins TRBV27 and TRBJ2-1; D may be TRBD2 (7 bases). The CDR3 loop spans 13 amino acids. Trimming shortened V by 9 bases and J by 7 bases, and 16 bases separated the two germline ends. Germline V CDR1 and CDR2: MNHEY, SMNVEV (reference sequence). The chain's CDR3 is CASRGLAENEQFF. As DNA, the CDR3 is TGTGCCAGTCGGGGGCTAGCGGAAAATGAGCAGTTCTTC.

This clonotype was observed many times. The chain has TRBV7-9 and TRBJ2-1; D not resolved. The CDR3 spans 13 residues. V gave up 2 bases and J gave up 10 bases, with 12 bases separating them. The germline V gene has CDR1 SEHNR and CDR2 FQNEAQ (reference sequence). The CDR3 loop reads CASSLSRQYEQFF. The CDR3 DNA reads TGTGCCAGCAGCTTATCCCGTCAATACGAGCAGTTCTTC.

This clonotype was observed a few times. CDR3 region: CASSIRGSSNQPQHF. CDR3 sequence (DNA): TGTGCCAGTAGTATACGGGGCAGCAGCAATCAGCCCCAGCATTTT. The chain recombines TRBV19 with TRBJ1-5, with TRBD1 as a possible D gene (5 bases). This CDR3 has 15 amino acids. The germline CDR1 and CDR2 sequences are LNHDA and SQIVND (reference sequence). The V end was cut by 2 bases, the J end by 1 base, with 9 bases between. The full variable domain, in which reference TRBV19 and TRBJ1-5 provide the parts outside the CDR3, is DGGITQSPKYLFRKEGQNVTLSCEQNLNHDAMYWYRQDPGQGLRLIYYSQIVNDFQKGDIAEGYSVSREKKESFPLTVTSAQKNPTAFYLCASSIRGSSNQPQHFGDGTRLSIL.

This chain joins TRBV4-3 and TRBJ2-7; D remains ambiguous. The V end was cut by 5 bases, the J end by 3 bases, with 11 bases between. The germline V gene encodes CDR1 LGHNA and CDR2 YSLEER. The CDR3 is made up of 13 amino acids. CDR3 DNA sequence: TGCGCCAGCAGCTCGACGCCCGGCTACGAGCAGTACTTC. This codes for CASSSTPGYEQYF.

This clonotype was seen only once. This may be a read error, as it is one base from a much larger clone. The V gene is TRBV29-1, the J gene TRBJ2-7; 8 bases are a match to TRBD1. Looked up from germline, CDR1 is SQVTM and CDR2 is ANQGSEA. This CDR3 region has 15 residues. V lost 1 base to trimming and J lost 6 bases; unmatched junction nucleotides: 11. This chain's CDR3 is CSVEVRQGYSCEQYF. CDR3 in DNA: TGCAGCGTTGAAGTTCGACAGGGGTATAGCTGCGAGCAGTACTTC.